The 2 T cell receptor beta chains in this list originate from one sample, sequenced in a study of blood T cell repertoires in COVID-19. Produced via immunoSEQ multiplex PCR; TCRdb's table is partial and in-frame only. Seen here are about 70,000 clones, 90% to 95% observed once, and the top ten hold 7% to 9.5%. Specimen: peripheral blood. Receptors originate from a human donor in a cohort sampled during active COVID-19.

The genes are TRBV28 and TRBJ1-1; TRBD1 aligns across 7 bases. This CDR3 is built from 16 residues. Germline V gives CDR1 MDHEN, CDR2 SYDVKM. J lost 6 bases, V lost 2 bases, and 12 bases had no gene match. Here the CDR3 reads CASSLLGQATHPEAFF. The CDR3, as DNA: TGTGCCAGCAGTTTACTCGGACAGGCAACCCACCCTGAAGCTTTCTTT.

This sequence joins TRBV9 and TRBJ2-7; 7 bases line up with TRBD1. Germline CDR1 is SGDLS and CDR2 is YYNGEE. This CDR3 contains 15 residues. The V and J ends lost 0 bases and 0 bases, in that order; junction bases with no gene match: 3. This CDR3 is CASSVAEGASYEQYF. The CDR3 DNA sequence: TGTGCCAGCAGCGTAGCCGAGGGGGCCTCCTACGAGCAGTACTTC.